This TCR beta chain was profiled in a study of cytomegalovirus exposure and HLA in healthy donors. Worth noting for this clone: Its specificity is unknown.

General study points: A list of 150 or so TCR beta chains associated with cytomegalovirus was given. Versus the approximately 720-donor mean, an Asian-associated ancestry cluster reportedly showed fewer N-insertions in a later analysis. By a later analysis, the bulk of CMV-associated TCR beta chains appeared HLA-restricted.

The CDR3 covers 16 residues. The junction had 14 bases not matched to a gene; V was cut back by 5 bases and J by 8 bases. Germline V lookup: CDR1 LNHDA, CDR2 SQIVND (reference sequence). 13 Jbeta primers and 60 Vbeta primers were used for the PCR. As originally analysed: Counted up in a later analysis, unique TCR beta chains came to around 80 million, with around 11 million shared. Method: immunoSEQ multiplex PCR; TCRdb's copy keeps in-frame clones and lacks some. V, J and clone size were drawn from that table, and D and trimming were deduced from the DNA. The sample data list more than 140,000 clones.

This TCR was sampled from a woman in her late teens or twenties in good health and CMV-seronegative. Sample: PBMCs. V and J are TRBV19 and TRBJ1-4; 7 bases fit TRBD1. CDR3 DNA: TGTGCCAGTAGTTCTCTTCTGACAGGGACGGGGGAAAAACTGTTTTTT. Translation gives CASSSLLTGTGEKLFF.